This T cell receptor beta chain was sequenced for a study of vaccination effects on CD4 cells after COVID-19. Overall study context: The two convalescent patients provided samples 16 days and one week before vaccination.

The assay was immunoSEQ multiplex PCR, and TCRdb's table has in-frame clones only and misses some. The sample lists under 60,000 clones; 76% were seen once. Peptide-pool stimulation followed by sequencing identified expanded antigen-specific CD4+ clonotypes in the ViraFEST assay. Having been cultured for approximately ten days, the cells underwent CD4+ T cell isolation. A positive SARS-CoV-2 PCR test fell between March and December 2020. A few million PBMC were seeded per well and grown in the presence of roughly 11 IU/ml IL-2 and 8 to 10 ug/ml peptides. Researchers assigned an HIV-1 Nef peptide pool to the negative control culture. This clone was recorded once. Its matching antigen is unknown. Germline assignment: CDR1 LNHNV and CDR2 YYDKDF (reference sequence). Trimming removed 1 base from V and 0 bases from J, with 7 bases in between. The CDR3 contains 16 residues. Study-wide results and limits: Early post-infection timepoints were absent, and convalescent patients were few.

The chain employs TRBV15 and TRBJ1-6; no clear D. The specimen comprised CD4+ T cells from PBMCs cultured with HIV peptides, sampled before COVID-19 vaccination. Subset described: HIV-1 Nef peptide pool negative control/reference culture. The clonotype was recovered from a human donor who had a prior SARS-CoV-2 infection. The CDR3 spells CATSRGLSSYNSPLHF. The DNA of the CDR3 is TGTGCCACCAGCAGAGGGCTGTCCTCCTATAATTCACCCCTCCACTTT.